The present T cell receptor (beta chain) was sequenced within a study of cytomegalovirus exposure and HLA in healthy donors. Study details: The 120 million or so unique TCR beta sequences, from about 170 million T cells, were found by an earlier analysis. Study-wide points: TCR beta chains numbering 164 were designated cytomegalovirus-associated. The authors judged a highly shared variant cluster likely a sequencing artifact. According to an earlier analysis, most TCR beta V segments yielded productive rearrangements about 90% or about 30% of the time.

V shed 6 bases, J shed 7 bases, and the junction held 2 bases outside the gene matches. This CDR3 is 12 amino acids long. The germline gives CDR1 MNHEY, CDR2 SMNVEV (reference sequence). As to this clone: As yet, its antigen is unknown.

This PCR relied on a set of 60 Vbeta primers and 13 Jbeta primers. The assay was immunoSEQ multiplex PCR, and TCRdb's table has in-frame clones only and misses some. This table has 150,000 to 250,000 clones, approximately 85% appearing once. This chain connects TRBV27 to TRBJ2-1; TRBD2 aligns across 8 bases. This receptor was taken from a woman in her forties or fifties in good health and CMV-seronegative. Sequenced material: PBMCs. The CDR3: CASSPSGNEQFF. Written as DNA, the CDR3 is TGTGCCAGCAGCCCTAGCGGGAATGAGCAGTTCTTC.